The 20 T cell receptor beta chains listed next were all sequenced from one sample in a study of response to subunit inactivated influenza vaccine (dated by TCRdb to 2017 to 2018). Receptor libraries were prepared by RT-PCR. This sample was sequenced with an Illumina HiSeq 2500. Using fastp at Q25 and MiXCR, TCRdb reprocessed the public reads and kept productive beta chains. One record per CDR3 amino acid sequence lists the most common genes and DNA. The sample has under 800,000 distinct CDR3 sequences on record, roughly 13% of them singletons. The ten largest clonotypes hold 6.5% to 8.5% of the sample. The source was PBMCs from blood, collected 14 to 15 days before vaccination. Receptors were obtained from a man aged 50 to 60 who received an inactivated influenza vaccine. Donor details come from another sample of the same person, matched by shared clones.

This clonotype has more than one count but fewer than ten. The chain couples TRBV10-3 to TRBJ2-3, with unresolved D. From germline, CDR1 is ENHRY and CDR2 SYGVKD. V lost 0 bases and J lost 2, with 12 bases in between. The CDR3 has 16 amino acids. The CDR3 here is CAISESFQRTTDTQYF. The CDR3 DNA sequence: TGTGCCATCAGTGAGTCGTTCCAGCGAACCACAGATACGCAGTATTTT.

V usage is TRBV4-3 and J usage is TRBJ1-4; 7 bases match TRBD1. The CDR3 covers 15 residues. Germline values: CDR1 LGHNA, CDR2 YSLEER. V gave up 0 bases and J gave up 8 bases; unmatched junction bases: 6. DNA of the CDR3: TGCGCCAGCAGCCAAGAGACAGGGTCGGTCGAAAAACTGTTTTTT. Amino acids: CASSQETGSVEKLFF.

This clonotype was seen at least ten times. The chain recombines TRBV12-3 or TRBV12-4 with TRBJ2-3; D may be TRBD2 (6 bases). Between the trimmed V and J ends, which lost 6 bases and 10 bases, there was a span of 11 bases. The CDR3 length is 11 residues. This CDR3 is CASSPDYAQYF. The CDR3 DNA reads TGTGCCAGCAGCCCGGACTATGCGCAGTATTTT.

The table lists this clonotype with a few counts. The J gene is TRBJ1-2, the V gene TRBV30; TRBD1 is a possible D gene (5 bases). V was cut by 6 bases and J by 0 bases, with 11 bases left in between. Germline-derived CDR1 and CDR2 are GTSNPN and SVGIG (reference sequence). This CDR3 spans 13 amino acids. The CDR3 loop reads CACPDRANYGYTF. The CDR3 region has the DNA TGTGCCTGCCCAGACAGAGCTAACTATGGCTACACCTTC.

This clonotype was recorded a few times. V usage is TRBV20-1 and J usage is TRBJ2-7; 13 bases are a match to TRBD2. The CDR3 consists of 15 residues. The germline CDR1 and CDR2 sequences are DFQATT and SNEGSKA (reference sequence). Unmatched junction bases numbered 8, after V lost 6 bases and J lost 3 bases. DNA for the CDR3: TGCAGTGCCTCGGGACTAGCGGGAAGGATCTACGAGCAGTACTTC. Amino acids: CSASGLAGRIYEQYF.

This chain connects TRBV29-1 to TRBJ2-2; the D gene is possibly TRBD2 (5 bases). The germline V gene has CDR1 SQVTM and CDR2 ANQGSEA. The CDR3 consists of 14 residues. V lost 3 bases and J 4 bases, leaving 12 bases between the germline ends. The CDR3 coding sequence is TGCAGCGTTGAGGGAGAAAGGCTCACCGGGGAGCTGTTTTTT. This translates into CSVEGERLTGELFF.

J is TRBJ2-2 and V is TRBV14, with 7 bases matching TRBD1. Trimming at V came to 4 bases and at J to 8 bases, leaving 16 bases not matched to a gene. The CDR3 is 17 residues long. From germline, CDR1 is SGHDN and CDR2 FVKESK. The CDR3 nucleotides read TGTGCCAGCAGCCCACACAGGGGCCCTCGAATCTCGGGGGAGCTGTTTTTT. The encoded protein is CASSPHRGPRISGELFF. Together with reference TRBV14 and TRBJ2-2, the CDR3 gives the full variable domain: EAGVTQFPSHSVIEKGQTVTLRCDPISGHDNLYWYRRVMGKEIKFLLHFVKESKQDESGMPNNRFLAERTGGTYSTLKVQPAELEDSGVYFCASSPHRGPRISGELFFGEGSRLTVL.

In this sample, this clonotype turned up a few times. The genes are TRBV30 and TRBJ2-2, with D possibly TRBD2 on 7 matching bases. This CDR3 is 15 amino acids long. The V end lost 7 bases, the J end lost 7 bases, and 22 bases lay between the germline ends. Germline lookup yields CDR1 GTSNPN and CDR2 SVGIG (reference sequence). The DNA of the CDR3 is TGTGCCTCACTTCCACCGGGCGGGGGCTTCGGGGAGCTGTTTTTT. Translated, it gives CASLPPGGGFGELFF.

This clonotype was observed a handful of times. The chain couples TRBV30 to TRBJ1-5; D is uncertain. The CDR3 length is 13 residues. Germline V CDR1 and CDR2: GTSNPN, SVGIG (reference sequence). V dropped 2 bases and J dropped 3 bases, with 8 bases sitting between them. This chain's CDR3 is CAWSIRDNQPQHF. CDR3 DNA sequence: TGTGCCTGGAGTATCCGGGACAATCAGCCCCAGCATTTT.

This rearrangement joins TRBV29-1 to TRBJ2-1; no firm D call. Per germline, CDR1 SQVTM and CDR2 ANQGSEA. The CDR3 has 15 residues. With 1 base removed from V and 0 bases from J, the gap between germline ends came to 10 bases. The chain's CDR3 is CSVEAGRFSYNEQFF. The CDR3 DNA sequence: TGCAGCGTTGAAGCAGGACGGTTCTCCTACAATGAGCAGTTCTTC.

This clonotype was seen more than once but under ten times. The genes are TRBV28 and TRBJ1-6, with TRBD1 identical over 7 bases. Trimming removed 1 base from V and 17 bases from J; junction bases left unmatched: 8. CDR3 size: 13 residues. Per germline, CDR1 MDHEN and CDR2 SYDVKM. Here the CDR3 DNA reads TGTGCCAGCAGTTTATCAGACAGGGCCGCCGTCCACTTT. Translated: CASSLSDRAAVHF.

CDR3 region: CSVAPGQLTDTQYF. Written as DNA, the CDR3 is TGCAGCGTTGCCCCCGGTCAGCTCACAGATACGCAGTATTTT. The chain uses TRBV29-1 and TRBJ2-3; no clear D. Germline CDR1 is SQVTM and CDR2 is ANQGSEA. Deletions cut 4 bases from V and 2 bases from J, with 13 bases between. The CDR3 is 14 amino acids.

This clonotype was detected a few times. The chain recombines TRBV7-9 with TRBJ2-3; 7 nucleotides align to TRBD2. This CDR3 comprises 15 residues. Losses at the gene ends were 4 bases for V and 0 bases for J; bases not matched to a gene: 4. Germline V gives CDR1 SEHNR, CDR2 FQNEAQ (reference sequence). DNA of the CDR3: TGTGCCAGCAGCTCAGGGCGGGAGAGCACAGATACGCAGTATTTT. Residues: CASSSGRESTDTQYF.

In this sample, this clonotype turned up a few times. The J gene is TRBJ1-2, the V gene TRBV6-1, with 7 bases identical to TRBD1. Germline V gene lookup returns CDR1 MNHNS and CDR2 SASEGT. CDR3 length equals 13 residues. With V trimmed by 6 bases and J by 7 bases, 8 bases remained unmatched. CDR3 DNA: TGTGCCAGCAGCCGAGGACAGGCGGCTGGCTACACCTTC. It translates to CASSRGQAAGYTF.

The rearrangement joins TRBV10-3 to TRBJ2-5; 10 bases are a match to TRBD1. The CDR3 runs to 15 residues. CDR1 ENHRY and CDR2 SYGVKD come from the germline V gene. The V segment lost 7 bases and the J segment 5 bases; nucleotides outside the gene matches: 10. The CDR3 sequence is CAIIPGQGDGETQYF. The CDR3 DNA sequence: TGTGCCATCATCCCCGGACAGGGGGACGGGGAGACCCAGTACTTC.

This clonotype was seen more than once but under ten times. J is TRBJ1-2 and V is TRBV27; a possible D gene is TRBD1 (5 bases). Germline CDR1 is MNHEY and CDR2 is SMNVEV (reference sequence). The ends were cut back, 6 bases at V and 5 bases at J, with 13 bases in the middle. The CDR3 has 13 amino acids. CDR3 nucleotide sequence: TGTGCCAGCAGAATAGGGGTAGATTATGGCTACACCTTC. Translated: CASRIGVDYGYTF.

For this clonotype: A much larger clone lies a single base off, so this may be a read error. This chain links TRBV24-1 with TRBJ2-2; TRBD2 might be the D (5 bases). The germline V gene has CDR1 KGHDR and CDR2 SFDVKD. The CDR3 is 14 residues long. The DNA of the CDR3 is TGTGCCACCAGTGATTTAAGGGAAGACGGGGATCTGTTTTTT. Translating it yields CATSDLREDGDLFF.

This clonotype was picked up a small number of times. The chain couples TRBV6-1 to TRBJ2-1; the match to TRBD2 covers 8 bases. This CDR3 spans 16 amino acids. The V segment lost 5 bases and the J segment 5 bases; nucleotides outside the gene matches: 11. Germline V gene sequence: CDR1 MNHNS, CDR2 SASEGT. The CDR3 loop reads CASSPGSGGLDNEQFF. The DNA for the CDR3 is TGTGCCAGCAGTCCTGGCAGCGGGGGCCTAGACAATGAGCAGTTCTTC.

The CDR3 DNA follows: TGCAGTGCTAGAGCTCGACAAAGCTCCTACGAGCAGTACTTC. It translates to CSARARQSSYEQYF. The chain is built from TRBV20-1 and TRBJ2-7; unclear D gene. Germline CDR1 reads DFQATT; CDR2 reads SNEGSKA (reference sequence). The CDR3 runs to 14 residues. V was trimmed by 1 base and J by 0 bases, leaving 10 bases between them.

The rearrangement links TRBV6-2 or TRBV6-3 to TRBJ2-5; 13 bases fit TRBD2. This CDR3 has 20 amino acids. V shed 5 bases and J 5 bases; nucleotides not matched to a gene: 20. CDR1 and CDR2 (germline): MNHEY, SVGEGT. As DNA, the CDR3 is TGTGCCAGCAGTCTGCGCGGGACTAGCGGGATGGTTTTGCCCGGGGAGACCCAGTACTTC. Translated, it gives CASSLRGTSGMVLPGETQYF.